Listed below are T cell receptor beta chains from one sample, sequenced in a study of CD4+ T cells in melanoma. Using immunoSEQ multiplex PCR, the repertoire was profiled, and TCRdb retains in-frame clones only, with some absent. This sample carries 9,300 or so clones, roughly 63% of them seen once, and the ten largest clones take 16%. The sequenced sample was cells from a culture (not recorded whether cultured in vitro). The source of these receptors is a human donor with melanoma. Each CDR3 is given with its conserved first and last residue. Each record gives: J gene, D gene, clone size, V gene, CDR3 protein, CDR3 DNA. The D gene is left open where the match is weak. Only some rows state a clone size, as once, few, many or a class for expanded clones.

>TRBJ2-2|.|.|TRBV2
CASSRLGVGELFF
TGTGCCAGCAGCCGCCTAGGGGTAGGCGAGCTGTTTTTT
>TRBJ2-2|.|.|TRBV5-1
CASSLLGTGELFF
TGCGCCAGCAGCCTACTCGGCACCGGGGAGCTGTTTTTT
>TRBJ1-1|TRBD1|.|TRBV9
CASSLNPRDRGYMNTEAFF
TGTGCCAGCAGCTTGAATCCCCGGGACAGGGGGTACATGAACACTGAAGCTTTCTTT
>TRBJ2-7|.|.|TRBV4-1
CASSQGDEQYF
TGCGCCAGCAGCCAAGGTGACGAGCAGTACTTC
>TRBJ2-5|.|.|TRBV5-5
CASSLAPVNQETQYF
TGTGCCAGCAGCTTGGCCCCGGTGAACCAAGAGACCCAGTACTTC
>TRBJ2-6|.|.|TRBV2
CASSETQGISGANVLTF
TGTGCCAGCAGTGAAACGCAGGGGATCTCTGGGGCCAACGTCCTGACTTTC
>TRBJ2-7|TRBD2|.|TRBV6-1
CASSGAGGFYEQYF
TGTGCCAGCAGTGGAGCGGGGGGGTTCTACGAGCAGTACTTC
>TRBJ2-6|.|once|TRBV29-1
CSVLGRAGANVLTF
TGCAGCGTTCTCGGGCGGGCTGGGGCCAACGTCCTGACTTTC
>TRBJ2-7|.|.|TRBV11-2
CASSWTDGQYEQYF
TGTGCCAGCAGCTGGACAGACGGTCAATACGAGCAGTACTTC
>TRBJ1-5|TRBD1|few|TRBV6-6
CASRVTGGNSNQPQHF
TGTGCCAGCCGCGTGACAGGGGGAAATAGCAATCAGCCCCAGCATTTT
>TRBJ2-4|.|few|TRBV7-2
CASSPGSGWNIQYF
TGTGCCAGCAGCCCTGGAAGCGGGTGGAACATTCAGTACTTC
>TRBJ2-7|TRBD1|once|TRBV5-8
CASRDRAREQYF
TGTGCCAGCAGGGACAGGGCACGGGAGCAGTACTTC
>TRBJ1-1|.|.|TRBV5-1
CASSLEPGGEAFF
TGCGCCAGCAGCTTGGAGCCGGGTGGTGAAGCTTTCTTT
>TRBJ2-1|TRBD1|once|TRBV10-3
CAISPGTAYNEQFF
TGTGCCATCTCCCCCGGGACAGCCTACAATGAGCAGTTCTTC
>TRBJ2-5|TRBD1|.|TRBV6-5
CASSTQTGARTQYF
TGTGCCAGCAGTACCCAGACAGGGGCTCGGACCCAGTACTTC
>TRBJ1-6|TRBD1|.|TRBV6-1
CASSGQGMSSPLHF
TGTGCCAGCAGTGGACAGGGAATGAGCTCACCCCTCCACTTT
>TRBJ2-6|.|.|TRBV7-3
CASSLGGSGANVLTF
TGTGCCAGCAGCTTAGGAGGGTCTGGGGCCAACGTCCTGACTTTC
>TRBJ2-7|.|few|TRBV7-8
CASSLVGKNYEQYF
TGTGCCAGCAGCTTAGTGGGGAAGAACTACGAGCAGTACTTC
>TRBJ2-7|.|.|TRBV18
CASSPGVFREQYF
TGTGCCAGCTCACCGGGAGTTTTCCGCGAGCAGTACTTC
>TRBJ2-7|.|once|TRBV5-1
CASHEGLRGEQYF
TGCGCCAGCCACGAGGGGCTACGGGGGGAGCAGTACTTC
>TRBJ2-5|.|.|TRBV27
CASSRDRFRETQYF
TGTGCCAGCAGTCGGGACCGATTTAGGGAGACCCAGTACTTC
>TRBJ1-6|.|.|TRBV10-3
CAIRAGAPNSPLHF
TGTGCCATCAGAGCAGGGGCCCCTAATTCACCCCTCCACTTT
>TRBJ1-4|.|.|TRBV15
CATSRDPQGGEKLFF
TGTGCCACCAGCAGAGATCCACAGGGAGGGGAAAAACTGTTTTTT
>TRBJ1-1|.|.|TRBV5-1
CASRPGAYTEAFF
TGCGCCAGCAGGCCGGGGGCATACACTGAAGCTTTCTTT
>TRBJ1-2|.|.|TRBV7-8
CASSLETADYGHTF
TGTGCCAGCAGCTTGGAAACAGCAGACTATGGCCACACCTTC
>TRBJ2-2|.|.|TRBV6-5
CASSYFRRSTGELFF
TGTGCCAGCAGTTACTTCCGACGTTCGACCGGGGAGCTGTTTTTT
>TRBJ2-7|TRBD1|.|TRBV29-1
CSVVGDSYEQYF
TGCAGCGTTGTGGGGGACAGCTACGAGCAGTACTTC
>TRBJ1-3|TRBD1|once|TRBV6-1
CASRVDRGGNTIYF
TGTGCCAGCAGAGTGGACAGGGGAGGAAACACCATATATTTT
>TRBJ2-1|TRBD2|.|TRBV7-4
CASSLVPRRRSGRTNEQFF
TGTGCCAGCAGCTTAGTACCCCGCAGGCGTAGCGGGCGAACCAATGAGCAGTTCTTC
>TRBJ1-6|.|few|TRBV28
CASRSDGALSYNSPLHF
TGTGCCAGCAGGTCGGACGGAGCCCTCTCCTATAATTCACCCCTCCACTTT
>TRBJ1-1|.|.|TRBV5-1
CASSPSGGADTEAFF
TGCGCCAGCAGCCCGTCGGGGGGCGCTGACACTGAAGCTTTCTTT
>TRBJ1-4|.|.|TRBV6-1
CASRTLGREKLFF
TGTGCCAGCAGGACACTTGGGAGAGAAAAACTGTTTTTT
>TRBJ2-5|.|.|TRBV7-8
CASSLTPDQETQYF
TGTGCCAGCAGCTTAACTCCAGACCAAGAGACCCAGTACTTC
>TRBJ1-2|.|.|TRBV11-2
CASSSPVVDRMDYGYTF
TGTGCCAGCAGCTCCCCGGTCGTAGACAGGATGGACTATGGCTACACCTTC
>TRBJ1-3|TRBD1|.|TRBV7-2
CASSLYAGGAIGSGNTIYF
TGTGCCAGCAGCTTATACGCAGGGGGCGCTATCGGCTCTGGAAACACCATATATTTT
>TRBJ2-2|TRBD2|.|TRBV4-2
CASSQGVAGGSGELFF
TGTGCCAGCAGCCAAGGTGTAGCGGGGGGATCCGGGGAGCTGTTTTTT
>TRBJ1-4|.|.|TRBV6-5
CASSLARRPEKLFF
TGTGCCAGCAGTTTAGCCAGGCGACCCGAAAAACTGTTTTTT
>TRBJ1-4|.|.|TRBV7-2
CASSLYSTGEEKLFF
TGTGCCAGCAGCTTATATTCAACCGGGGAAGAAAAACTGTTTTTT
>TRBJ1-1|TRBD1|.|TRBV7-9
CASSPSDRGAFF
TGTGCCAGCAGCCCCTCGGACAGGGGGGCTTTCTTT
>TRBJ2-7|.|.|TRBV10-3
CAISLVGREQYF
TGTGCCATCTCCCTAGTCGGGCGCGAGCAGTACTTC
>TRBJ1-6|.|few|TRBV5-5
CASSYERPSPLHF
TGTGCCAGCAGCTACGAGCGCCCTTCACCCCTCCACTTT
>TRBJ1-2|TRBD1|few|TRBV5-1
CASSSAGTGVGYTF
TGCGCCAGCAGCTCCGCCGGGACAGGGGTCGGCTACACCTTC
>TRBJ2-2|TRBD2|.|TRBV2
CASSHGGVGSSVTGELFF
TGTGCCAGCAGTCATGGGGGGGTCGGGTCGTCCGTTACCGGGGAGCTGTTTTTT
>TRBJ1-1|.|.|TRBV5-1
CASSLELNTEAFF
TGCGCCAGCAGCTTGGAGTTGAACACTGAAGCTTTCTTT
>TRBJ2-5|.|.|TRBV2
CASSWTALRETQYF
TGTGCCAGCAGCTGGACAGCCTTAAGGGAGACCCAGTACTTC
>TRBJ1-2|TRBD1|few|TRBV9
CASSRDRNYGYTF
TGTGCCAGCAGCCGGGACAGGAACTATGGCTACACCTTC
>TRBJ2-5|.|.|TRBV9
CASSVGPGGGGETQYF
TGTGCCAGCAGCGTAGGGCCGGGGGGCGGCGGGGAGACCCAGTACTTC
>TRBJ1-2|TRBD1|.|TRBV11-2
CASSLGTGEGYTF
TGTGCCAGCAGCTTAGGGACAGGGGAGGGCTACACCTTC
>TRBJ2-6|.|.|TRBV7-8
CASREKRGGRPDTTGANVLTF
TGTGCCAGCAGAGAAAAACGCGGGGGCAGACCCGATACCACTGGGGCCAACGTCCTGACTTTC
>TRBJ2-1|TRBD1|.|TRBV7-9
CASSWGTGISSYNEQFF
TGTGCCAGCAGCTGGGGGACAGGGATCAGCTCCTACAATGAGCAGTTCTTC
>TRBJ2-1|TRBD1|.|TRBV2
CASGDRDKQFF
TGTGCCAGCGGGGACAGGGATAAGCAGTTCTTC